The entry below gives a single T cell receptor (beta chain) sequence along with its context. Antigen: not known. This sample is part of a study of immune evolution from preneoplasia to lung adenocarcinoma. Whole-study findings and limits: KRAS-mutant nodules had the highest T cell clonality.

Each case's diagnosis was confirmed by two pathologists on H&E. Data came from immunoSEQ multiplex PCR; TCRdb stores just in-frame clones and leaves some out. Of under 7,000 clones listed, roughly 73% are singletons. CDR3 length: 15 amino acids. Germline CDR1 and CDR2: MNHNS and SASEGT. Trimming shortened V by 8 bases and J by 4 bases, and 18 bases separated the two germline ends. Sequencing input: FFPE lung adenocarcinoma in situ tissue. This TCR was sampled from a donor aged 70 or over with lung adenocarcinoma. The chain employs TRBV6-1 and TRBJ1-5; D possibly corresponds to TRBD1 (6 bases). The DNA for the CDR3 is TGTGCCAGCGGGGGCCTAGATCCCCGGAATCAGCCCCAGCATTTT. This encodes CASGGLDPRNQPQHF.